The 30 T cell receptor beta chains below all came from one sample that was sequenced in a study of shared clonotypes between healthy human individuals. The protocol was immunoSEQ multiplex PCR, while the TCRdb copy is restricted to in-frame clones and leaves out a portion. The sample comprises about 1.5 million clones, approximately 98% of which are singletons, and about 0.45% rests with the top ten. Sequenced sample: naive CD4+ T cells sorted from blood. The subset denotes: CD45RA+ positively selected. These receptors originate from a man younger than 40 in good health.

The sample holds one count of this clone. The J gene is TRBJ2-7, the V gene TRBV10-3; TRBD2 is a possible D gene (6 bases). The germline V gene has CDR1 ENHRY and CDR2 SYGVKD. The CDR3 covers 13 residues. Trimming removed 2 bases at V and 4 bases at J, with 9 bases between. The CDR3 protein is CAISEGGEYEQYF. Written as DNA, the CDR3 is TGTGCCATCAGTGAGGGCGGGGAGTACGAGCAGTACTTC.

The rearrangement links TRBV10-3 to TRBJ1-5; no definite D call. CDR1 and CDR2 (germline): ENHRY, SYGVKD. The CDR3 consists of 12 residues. V was pared by 11 bases and J by 3 bases, with 11 bases between. CDR3 protein: CAVGSLNQPQHF. The CDR3 region has the DNA TGTGCCGTAGGGTCTCTCAATCAGCCCCAGCATTTT.

The gene calls are TRBV6-4 and TRBJ2-1; TRBD1 might be the D (6 bases). Germline CDR1 is MRHNA and CDR2 is SNTAGT. The CDR3 length is 15 residues. V lost 3 bases to trimming and J lost 0 bases, with 9 bases between them. The CDR3 is CASSEEDSSYNEQFF. The CDR3 bases are TGTGCCAGCAGTGAGGAGGACAGCTCCTACAATGAGCAGTTCTTC.

This chain joins TRBV19 and TRBJ1-4, with D perhaps matching TRBD1 (5 bases). The CDR3 spans 16 residues. Looked up from germline, CDR1 is LNHDA and CDR2 is SQIVND (reference sequence). Trimming removed 5 bases from V and 2 bases from J, with 15 bases in between. The CDR3 DNA is TGTGCCAGTAGTTGGGGTCGGGACTCTACTAATGAAAAACTGTTTTTT. This encodes CASSWGRDSTNEKLFF.

A note on this clone: Other DNA sequences within the sample encode an identical CDR3. The gene calls are TRBV11-3 and TRBJ2-1; D ambiguous. Germline CDR1 is SGHNT and CDR2 is YENEEA. There are 15 residues in the CDR3. Between the trimmed V and J ends, which lost 1 base and 0 bases, there was a span of 7 bases. CDR3 in amino acids: CASSLGGGSYNEQFF. CDR3 nucleotide sequence: TGTGCCAGCAGCTTAGGGGGTGGCTCCTACAATGAGCAGTTCTTC.

This clone was seen once. The chain is built from TRBV19 and TRBJ1-5; perhaps TRBD1 as D (6 bases). V lost 6 bases, J lost 6 bases, and 12 bases lay in between. CDR3 length: 13 residues. Germline V CDR1 and CDR2: LNHDA, SQIVND (reference sequence). CDR3 sequence reads: CASSPDRLQPQHF. In DNA, the CDR3 is TGTGCCAGTAGCCCGGACAGACTTCAGCCCCAGCATTTT.

The rearrangement uses TRBV29-1 and TRBJ2-1; TRBD1 aligns across 9 bases. After removal of 7 bases from V and 3 bases from J, the junction contained 4 bases not matched to a gene. The germline gives CDR1 SQVTM, CDR2 ANQGSEA. The CDR3 spans 13 residues. The CDR3 protein is CSGGQGNYNEQFF. CDR3 coding DNA: TGCAGCGGCGGACAGGGGAACTACAATGAGCAGTTCTTC.

The sample holds one count of this clone. The V gene is TRBV29-1, the J gene TRBJ2-1; the match to TRBD1 covers 9 bases. This CDR3 has 15 residues. V trimming: 7 bases; J trimming: 4 bases; junction bases outside the gene matches: 11. Germline V CDR1 and CDR2: SQVTM, ANQGSEA. The CDR3: CSASRGTGLYNEQFF. DNA for the CDR3: TGCAGCGCTTCACGCGGGACAGGGCTTTACAATGAGCAGTTCTTC.

CDR3 bases: TGCAGCGGCATTCCCGAGGGGGACACTGAAGCTTTCTTT. Its protein is CSGIPEGDTEAFF. The genes are TRBV29-1 and TRBJ1-1, with D possibly TRBD1 on 6 matching bases. The V gene's germline CDR1 is SQVTM and CDR2 ANQGSEA. The length of the CDR3 is 13 residues. V was cut by 7 bases and J by 3 bases, with 15 bases left in between.

This rearrangement joins TRBV19 to TRBJ2-3; 8 nucleotides agree with TRBD2. The ends lost 7 bases at V and 4 bases at J; junction bases unmatched: 10. The CDR3 consists of 15 residues. Germline-derived CDR1 and CDR2 are LNHDA and SQIVND (reference sequence). As DNA, the CDR3 is TGTGCCAGTACCCATCTAGGAGCGGGAGCAGATACGCAGTATTTT. Translating it yields CASTHLGAGADTQYF.

The chain couples TRBV27 to TRBJ2-7; D not resolved. In germline, CDR1 is MNHEY, CDR2 SMNVEV (reference sequence). CDR3 size: 13 residues. V was clipped by 5 bases and J by 3 bases, with 11 bases between them. Here the CDR3 reads CASSTLPGYEQYF. As DNA, the CDR3 is TGTGCCAGCAGTACCCTACCGGGCTACGAGCAGTACTTC.

The chain uses TRBV10-1 and TRBJ2-5; 8 bases fit TRBD2. CDR1 and CDR2 from the germline V gene are WNHNN and SYGVQD (reference sequence). Germline trimming cut 0 bases from V and 1 base from J; bases unmatched to any gene: 1. The CDR3 is 15 amino acids. This CDR3 reads CASSESGLAQETQYF. The CDR3 DNA is TGCGCCAGCAGTGAGTCAGGACTAGCCCAAGAGACCCAGTACTTC.

The V gene is TRBV27, the J gene TRBJ2-2, with 10 positions matching TRBD2. Germline V CDR1 and CDR2: MNHEY, SMNVEV (reference sequence). Trimming took 5 bases from V and 5 from J; bases not matched to a gene: 14. This CDR3 contains 18 residues. The CDR3 DNA is TGTGCCAGCAGTCTTACGTCGCTAGCGGGAGTTTGGACCGGGGAGCTGTTTTTT. The encoded protein is CASSLTSLAGVWTGELFF.

The chain combines TRBV5-1 with TRBJ2-7, with D maybe TRBD2 (7 bases). CDR1 and CDR2 from the germline V gene are SGHRS and YFSETQ. The CDR3 length is 15 residues. Trimming removed 0 bases from V and 4 bases from J, with 14 bases in between. The CDR3 DNA is TGCGCCAGCAGCTTGGTAGGGGGGGCGCGGTACGAGCAGTACTTC. Encoded protein: CASSLVGGARYEQYF. Together with reference TRBV5-1 and TRBJ2-7, the CDR3 gives the full variable domain: KAGVTQTPRYLIKTRGQQVTLSCSPISGHRSVSWYQQTPGQGLQFLFEYFSETQRNKGNFPGRFSGRQFSNSRSEMNVSTLELGDSALYLCASSLVGGARYEQYFGPGTRLTVT.

The chain employs TRBV5-1 and TRBJ2-5; D is possibly TRBD1 or TRBD2 (5 bases each). The V end lost 4 bases, the J end lost 2 bases, and 15 bases lay between the germline ends. This CDR3 comprises 15 residues. CDR1 SGHRS and CDR2 YFSETQ come from the germline V gene. In DNA, the CDR3 is TGCGCCAGCAGCCGGATGGGGGTCCCGCAAGAGACCCAGTACTTC. It specifies CASSRMGVPQETQYF. The full variable domain, in which reference TRBV5-1 and TRBJ2-5 provide the parts outside the CDR3, is KAGVTQTPRYLIKTRGQQVTLSCSPISGHRSVSWYQQTPGQGLQFLFEYFSETQRNKGNFPGRFSGRQFSNSRSEMNVSTLELGDSALYLCASSRMGVPQETQYFGPGTRLLVL.

The chain has TRBV5-1 and TRBJ2-5; TRBD1 aligns across 9 bases. With 4 bases clipped from V and 5 bases from J, the junction kept 30 bases outside the gene matches. The CDR3 runs to 22 residues. Germline lookup yields CDR1 SGHRS and CDR2 YFSETQ. This chain's CDR3 is CASSILISVSLPPGQGYETQYF. The CDR3 DNA sequence: TGCGCCAGCAGCATCCTAATTTCCGTCTCCCTTCCACCAGGACAGGGGTATGAGACCCAGTACTTC.

The chain carries TRBV19 and TRBJ2-1, with 9 bases fitting TRBD2. Germline V CDR1 and CDR2: LNHDA, SQIVND (reference sequence). V dropped 1 base and J dropped 1; count of bases not matched to a gene: 2. The CDR3 consists of 16 residues. The CDR3 here is CASSIVAGVSYNEQFF. In DNA, the CDR3 is TGTGCCAGTAGTATAGTAGCGGGGGTTTCCTACAATGAGCAGTTCTTC.

Concerning this clone: The sample contains more than one DNA sequence encoding this CDR3. The chain couples TRBV28 to TRBJ2-7; a weak D match, TRBD1 (6 bases). There are 14 residues in the CDR3. Germline CDR1 is MDHEN and CDR2 is SYDVKM. V was trimmed by 5 bases and J by 4 bases, leaving 15 bases between them. As DNA, the CDR3 is TGTGCCAGCAGTCCCACAGGGACACCTTACGAGCAGTACTTC. The encoded protein is CASSPTGTPYEQYF.

This clone was seen once. The chain joins TRBV19 to TRBJ2-1; possibly TRBD1 or TRBD2 for D (6 bases each). V was clipped by 3 bases and J by 4 bases, with 19 bases between them. The CDR3 is 17 amino acids. Germline CDR1 and CDR2: LNHDA and SQIVND (reference sequence). The DNA of the CDR3 is TGTGCCAGTAGTATGCCGTGGGGGGCTCCCCGATACAATGAGCAGTTCTTC. Protein sequence: CASSMPWGAPRYNEQFF.

The chain combines TRBV19 with TRBJ1-3; perhaps TRBD1 as D (5 bases). V lost 3 bases to trimming and J lost 4 bases, with 10 bases between them. The CDR3 contains 14 residues. CDR1 and CDR2 (germline): LNHDA, SQIVND (reference sequence). The CDR3 DNA reads TGTGCCAGTAGTATCCCAGGGTCCGGAAACACCATATATTTT. Residues: CASSIPGSGNTIYF.

J is TRBJ2-2 and V is TRBV21-1; the table calls TRBD2, which could not be checked here. TRBV21-1 is a pseudogene segment. The CDR3 consists of 18 residues. CDR3 loop: CASSKYAVRPTNTGELFF. CDR3 sequence (DNA): TGTGCCAGCAGCAAATACGCGGTACGTCCTACGAACACCGGGGAGCTGTTTTTT.

The chain recombines TRBV7-8 with TRBJ2-3, with D perhaps TRBD1 (7 bases). Germline CDR1 is SGHVS and CDR2 is FQNEAQ. With 7 bases removed from V and 0 bases from J, the gap between germline ends came to 20 bases. The CDR3 runs 17 residues. CDR3 amino acids: CASTAPVRGDSTDTQYF. The CDR3 DNA reads as TGTGCCAGCACCGCCCCGGTCAGGGGGGATAGCACAGATACGCAGTATTTT. The full variable domain, with the rest looked up from reference TRBV7-8 and TRBJ2-3, is GAGVSQSPRYKVAKRGQDVALRCDPISGHVSLFWYQQALGQGPEFLTYFQNEAQLDKSGLPSDRFFAERPEGSVSTLKIQRTQQEDSAVYLCASTAPVRGDSTDTQYFGPGTRLTVL.

The chain couples TRBV7-9 to TRBJ2-3, with D tentatively TRBD1 or TRBD2 (5 bases each). CDR3 length: 15 residues. The V end lost 5 bases, the J end lost 6 bases, and 18 bases lay between the germline ends. Per the germline V gene, CDR1 is SEHNR and CDR2 is FQNEAQ (reference sequence). The CDR3 here is CASSPLRGQRDTQYF. CDR3 sequence (DNA): TGTGCCAGCAGCCCATTGAGGGGTCAAAGGGATACGCAGTATTTT. Combining the CDR3 with reference TRBV7-9 and TRBJ2-3 gives the whole variable domain DTGVSQNPRHKITKRGQNVTFRCDPISEHNRLYWYRQTLGQGPEFLTYFQNEAQLEKSRLLSDRFSAERPKGSFSTLEIQRTEQGDSAMYLCASSPLRGQRDTQYFGPGTRLTVL.

This clone was detected only once. The J gene is TRBJ2-1, the V gene TRBV27; D is possibly TRBD1 or TRBD2 (6 bases each). CDR1 and CDR2 (germline): MNHEY, SMNVEV (reference sequence). V was pared by 3 bases and J by 9 bases, with 15 bases between. The length of the CDR3 is 14 residues. In nucleotides, the CDR3 is TGTGCCAGCAGTTTGCCGGGGGCCAGGGCTGAGCAGTTCTTC. This gives the protein CASSLPGARAEQFF.

In the case of this clone: Compared with germline, one end of the junction differs, possibly owing to a read error. The chain uses TRBV6-5 and TRBJ2-4; D possibly corresponds to TRBD2 (6 bases). CDR3 length: 11 amino acids. Germline lookup yields CDR1 MNHEY and CDR2 SVGAGI. The CDR3 nucleotides read TGTGCCAGCACTTACGGGACTCGTCACTACTTC. The encoded protein is CASTYGTRHYF.

The chain uses TRBV11-2 and TRBJ2-5; tentatively, D is TRBD1 (6 bases). Trimming cost V 5 bases and J 1 base, with 14 bases left between them. The CDR3 sequence is 15 residues long. The germline CDR1 and CDR2 sequences are SGHAT and FQNNGV. CDR3 residues: CASSPPGRGQETQYF. The CDR3 coding sequence is TGTGCCAGCAGCCCACCTGGCAGGGGCCAAGAGACCCAGTACTTC.

CDR3 amino acids: CASSDPAGPNTEAFF. The DNA of the CDR3 is TGTGCCAGCAGTGATCCTGCAGGACCGAACACTGAAGCTTTCTTT. The chain is built from TRBV25-1 and TRBJ1-1; unclear D gene. CDR3 length: 15 residues. Germline V gene data show CDR1 as MGHDK and CDR2 as SYGVNS. V lost 3 bases and J lost 1, with 12 bases in between.

Points on this clone: One end of the junction does not line up with germline, which may come from a read error. The chain joins TRBV7-3 to TRBJ2-2; D is undetermined. The CDR3 covers 13 residues. Germline lookup yields CDR1 SGHTA and CDR2 FQGTGA. The CDR3 sequence is CASSLKNSGELFF. Here the CDR3 DNA reads TGTGCCAGCAGCTTAAAGAACTCCGGGGAGCTGTTTTTT.

The chain is built from TRBV25-1 and TRBJ2-7, with 7 nucleotides matching TRBD1. V gave up 10 bases and J gave up 3 bases; unmatched junction bases: 9. There are 13 residues in the CDR3. The germline gives CDR1 MGHDK, CDR2 SYGVNS. CDR3 nucleotides: TGTGCCACCACAGACAGGGATCGCTACGAGCAGTACTTC. Protein product: CATTDRDRYEQYF.

The gene calls are TRBV30 and TRBJ2-7, with 14 bases fitting TRBD2. The CDR3 is 16 residues long. V shed 0 bases, J shed 4 bases, and the junction held 5 bases outside the gene matches. CDR1 and CDR2 (germline): GTSNPN, SVGIG (reference sequence). The CDR3 loop reads CAWSVLGTSGSYEQYF. CDR3 sequence (DNA): TGTGCCTGGAGTGTACTCGGGACTAGCGGGAGTTACGAGCAGTACTTC.